This T cell receptor beta chain derives from a study of cytomegalovirus exposure and HLA in healthy donors. PCR amplification relied on 60 Vbeta primers (plus 13 Jbeta primers). Produced via immunoSEQ multiplex PCR; TCRdb's table is partial and in-frame only. This sample has 150,000 to 250,000 clones, with about four fifths found just once. Germline-derived CDR1 and CDR2 are SGHNT and YENEEA. The CDR3 loop spans 16 amino acids. V lost 5 bases to trimming and J lost 1 base; unmatched junction nucleotides: 8. The rearrangement links TRBV11-3 to TRBJ2-4; TRBD1 aligns across 7 bases. Material for sequencing was PBMCs. The sequence came from a boy aged 2 to 10 in good health and CMV-seronegative. The CDR3 reads CASSTTGDGAKNIQYF. The CDR3 coding sequence is TGTGCCAGCAGCACAACAGGGGACGGGGCCAAAAACATTCAGTACTTC.